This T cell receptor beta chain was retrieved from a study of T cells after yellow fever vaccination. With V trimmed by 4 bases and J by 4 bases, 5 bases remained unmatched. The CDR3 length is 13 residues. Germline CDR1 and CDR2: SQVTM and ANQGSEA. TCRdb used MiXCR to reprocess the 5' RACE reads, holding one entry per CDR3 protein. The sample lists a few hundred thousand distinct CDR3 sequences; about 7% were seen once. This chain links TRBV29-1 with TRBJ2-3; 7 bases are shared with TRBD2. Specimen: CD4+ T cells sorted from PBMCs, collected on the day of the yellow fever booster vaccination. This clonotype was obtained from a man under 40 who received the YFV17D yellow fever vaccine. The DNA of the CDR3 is TGCAGCGTTGGCGGGAGTGGTGCAGATACGCAGTATTTT. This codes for CSVGGSGADTQYF.